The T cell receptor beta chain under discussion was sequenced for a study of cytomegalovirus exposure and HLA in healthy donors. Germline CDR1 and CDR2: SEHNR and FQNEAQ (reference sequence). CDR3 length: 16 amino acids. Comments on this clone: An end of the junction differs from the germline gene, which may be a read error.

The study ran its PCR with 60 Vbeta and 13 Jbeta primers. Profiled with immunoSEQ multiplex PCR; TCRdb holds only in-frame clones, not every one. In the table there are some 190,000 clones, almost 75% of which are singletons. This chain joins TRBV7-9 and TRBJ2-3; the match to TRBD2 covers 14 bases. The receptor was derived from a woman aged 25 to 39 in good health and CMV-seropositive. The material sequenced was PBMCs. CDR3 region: CSSSPGLAGGPDTQYF. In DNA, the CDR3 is TGTTCCAGCAGCCCAGGACTAGCGGGAGGCCCAGATACGCAGTATTTT.